This T cell receptor beta chain was observed in a study of CD8 T cells in Susac syndrome. Findings and caveats of the study: The authors acknowledged that their TCR sequencing and HLA analysis involved a relatively small number of individuals.

An amount of RNA that ranged from roughly 0.5 to 1 ug was reverse transcribed with random hexamers. Amplification of TCR beta CDR3 was carried out by immunoSEQ multiplex PCR, which covered 54 Vbeta and 13 Jbeta segments. TCRdb used MiXCR to reprocess the immunoSEQ multiplex PCR reads, holding one entry per CDR3 protein. The repertoire holds some 300,000 distinct CDR3 sequences, with around 85% as singletons. The CDR3 spans 14 residues. Germline CDR1 SGHAT, CDR2 FQNNGV. Deletions cut 7 bases from V and 5 bases from J, with 14 bases between. TCR beta from blood CD8+ and CD4+ T cells was sequenced. Negative magnetic isolation gave CD8+ and CD4+ cells; FACS enriched CD8+ TEMRA. With regard to this clonotype: Its target is not known.

This receptor was taken from a human donor with multiple sclerosis. This chain links TRBV11-2 with TRBJ1-4; no firm D call. Sequencing was done on a sample of CD8+ T cells from PBMCs. CDR3 sequence (DNA): TGTGCCAGCACCTTGCGGCTAGTCAATGAAAAACTGTTTTTT. As protein: CASTLRLVNEKLFF.